The 27 T cell receptor beta chains below all came from one sample that was sequenced in a study of blood T cell repertoires in COVID-19. The method was immunoSEQ multiplex PCR; TCRdb's version includes in-frame clones alone and lacks a portion of them. The table records roughly 90,000 clones, 80% of them present only once. Sequenced sample: peripheral blood. These receptors were taken from a human donor in a cohort sampled during active COVID-19.

V usage is TRBV21-1 and J usage is TRBJ1-4. TRBV21-1 is a listed pseudogene. CDR3 length: 13 residues. The CDR3 nucleotides read TGTGCCAGCAGCAAAAACCCCCGGGAAAAACTGTTTTTT. It codes for CASSKNPREKLFF.

The CDR3 sequence is CASTTWTAQPSETQYF. DNA of the CDR3: TGTGCCAGCACCACGTGGACTGCGCAGCCCTCGGAGACCCAGTACTTC. The chain recombines TRBV5-8 with TRBJ2-5, with a weak D call TRBD2 (5 bases). There are 16 residues in the CDR3. Germline values: CDR1 SGHTS, CDR2 YDEGEE. The germline V and J ends were trimmed by 6 bases and 5 bases, with 23 bases remaining between them. Drawing the rest from reference TRBV5-8 and TRBJ2-5, the complete variable domain is EAGVTQSPTHLIKTRGQQATLRCSPISGHTSVYWYQQALGLGLQFLLWYDEGEERNRGNFPPRFSGRQFPNYSSELNVNALELEDSALYLCASTTWTAQPSETQYFGPGTRLLVL.

The DNA for the CDR3 is TGTGCCAGCAGTGAAGTAATCAATGAGCAGTTCTTC. This encodes CASSEVINEQFF. The rearrangement links TRBV2 to TRBJ2-1; D unclear. Deletions cut 1 base from V and 6 bases from J, with 4 bases between. The germline CDR1 and CDR2 sequences are SNHLY and FYNNEI. The CDR3 extends over 12 amino acids.

This chain joins TRBV7-2 and TRBJ2-1; weak D call: TRBD1 (6 bases). CDR3 length: 15 amino acids. Trimming took off 5 bases at V and 2 bases at J, with 13 bases between the two ends. Germline V gene lookup returns CDR1 SGHTA and CDR2 FQGNSA. CDR3 sequence (DNA): TGTGCCAGCAGCCCCGACAGGAGAGCCTACAATGAGCAGTTCTTC. Its protein product is CASSPDRRAYNEQFF.

The chain is built from TRBV5-1 and TRBJ1-1; 8 bases match TRBD1. The CDR3 has 15 residues. Per the germline V gene, CDR1 is SGHRS and CDR2 is YFSETQ. J was trimmed by 3 bases and V by 0 bases; bases with no gene match: 4. The CDR3 spells CASSLGGTGHTEAFF. The CDR3 DNA is TGCGCCAGCAGCTTGGGGGGGACAGGACACACTGAAGCTTTCTTT. Together with reference TRBV5-1 and TRBJ1-1, the CDR3 gives the full variable domain: KAGVTQTPRYLIKTRGQQVTLSCSPISGHRSVSWYQQTPGQGLQFLFEYFSETQRNKGNFPGRFSGRQFSNSRSEMNVSTLELGDSALYLCASSLGGTGHTEAFFGQGTRLTVV.

This chain joins TRBV3-1 (or the pseudogene TRBV3-2) and TRBJ2-1; 14 positions agree with TRBD2. The CDR3 has 15 amino acids. CDR1 is LGHDT, CDR2 YNNKEL, per germline (reference sequence). Trimming removed 4 bases from V and 14 bases from J; junction bases left unmatched: 10. The CDR3 protein is CASSREGLAGEKKFF. DNA for the CDR3: TGTGCCAGCAGCCGAGAGGGACTAGCGGGAGAGAAGAAGTTCTTC.

This clone was detected once. V and J are TRBV6-5 and TRBJ1-4; the D gene is possibly TRBD1 (5 bases). The germline V and J ends were trimmed by 6 bases and 7 bases, with 9 bases remaining between them. The CDR3 loop spans 12 amino acids. Germline V CDR1 and CDR2: MNHEY, SVGAGI. The CDR3, as DNA: TGTGCCAGCAGCCCCGGGGGTGAAAAACTGTTTTTT. This gives the protein CASSPGGEKLFF.

This chain links TRBV2 with TRBJ2-5, with D possibly being TRBD1 (5 bases). V was trimmed by 7 bases and J by 3 bases, leaving 15 bases between them. This CDR3 contains 14 residues. Germline values: CDR1 SNHLY, CDR2 FYNNEI. The CDR3 loop reads CASTASRQKETQYF. The DNA for the CDR3 is TGTGCCAGCACGGCCTCCAGACAGAAAGAGACCCAGTACTTC.

This chain links TRBV14 with TRBJ2-7; 7 bases are a match to TRBD1. Germline lookup yields CDR1 SGHDN and CDR2 FVKESK. The CDR3 consists of 15 residues. V lost 2 bases to trimming and J lost 0 bases; unmatched junction nucleotides: 4. The CDR3: CASSQQTGPSYEQYF. In DNA, the CDR3 is TGTGCCAGCAGCCAACAGACAGGGCCCTCCTACGAGCAGTACTTC.

As DNA, the CDR3 is TGTGCCAGCACCCAGCGGGGGGTTACGCAGTATTTT. It encodes CASTQRGVTQYF. V usage is TRBV2 and J usage is TRBJ2-3; TRBD2 aligns across 9 bases. J lost 8 bases, V lost 7 bases, and 4 bases had no gene match. The CDR3 sequence is 12 residues long. CDR1 is SNHLY, CDR2 FYNNEI, per germline.

CDR3 DNA sequence: TGTGCCATCAGCCTCGGGAGGAGCTCCTACAATGAGCAGTTCTTC. It codes for CAISLGRSSYNEQFF. The genes are TRBV19 and TRBJ2-1, with 7 bases lining up with TRBD2. CDR1 is LNHDA and CDR2 is SQIVND in the germline V gene (reference sequence). CDR3 length: 15 amino acids. V gave up 10 bases and J gave up 0 bases; unmatched junction bases: 9.

This clone was found once. J is TRBJ1-6 and V is TRBV5-1; 7 bases are a match to TRBD1. The CDR3 extends over 15 amino acids. The ends lost 0 bases at V and 7 bases at J; junction bases unmatched: 4. Germline assignment: CDR1 SGHRS and CDR2 YFSETQ. CDR3 nucleotides: TGCGCCAGCAGCTTGGGTGGGGACAGAAATTCACCCCTCCACTTT. Translating gives CASSLGGDRNSPLHF. The full variable domain, with the rest looked up from reference TRBV5-1 and TRBJ1-6, is KAGVTQTPRYLIKTRGQQVTLSCSPISGHRSVSWYQQTPGQGLQFLFEYFSETQRNKGNFPGRFSGRQFSNSRSEMNVSTLELGDSALYLCASSLGGDRNSPLHFGNGTRLTVT.

This sequence joins TRBV28 and TRBJ1-1; D is uncertain. Germline V gene sequence: CDR1 MDHEN, CDR2 SYDVKM. V gave up 6 bases and J gave up 1 base, with 9 bases separating them. The CDR3 is made up of 13 amino acids. The CDR3 sequence: CASRPDTNTEAFF. The CDR3 nucleotides read TGTGCCAGCAGACCCGACACGAACACTGAAGCTTTCTTT.

This chain uses TRBV6-6 with TRBJ1-2; 7 bases match TRBD1. J lost 0 bases, V lost 4 bases, and 8 bases had no gene match. Germline V lookup: CDR1 MNHNY, CDR2 SVGAGI (reference sequence). The CDR3 is made up of 16 amino acids. The CDR3 nucleotides read TGTGCCAGCAGTTCCTTCCTGACAGGGACTAACTATGGCTACACCTTC. Protein sequence: CASSSFLTGTNYGYTF.

In nucleotides, the CDR3 is TGTGCCAGCAGTCGGACAGGAGTTTATAGCAATCAGCCCCAGCATTTT. Residues: CASSRTGVYSNQPQHF. This chain connects TRBV28 to TRBJ1-5; 7 bases agree with TRBD1. Trimming removed 5 bases from V and 0 bases from J; junction bases left unmatched: 7. The CDR3 has 16 residues. Germline V gene sequence: CDR1 MDHEN, CDR2 SYDVKM.

The chain couples TRBV5-1 to TRBJ2-5; possibly TRBD1 for D (6 bases). The CDR3 is made up of 15 amino acids. With 0 bases removed from V and 4 bases from J, the gap between germline ends came to 13 bases. The germline CDR1 and CDR2 sequences are SGHRS and YFSETQ. CDR3 loop: CASSLGWGLGETQYF. The CDR3 bases are TGCGCCAGCAGCTTGGGATGGGGGCTGGGAGAGACCCAGTACTTC. Variable domain in full (rest from reference TRBV5-1 and TRBJ2-5): KAGVTQTPRYLIKTRGQQVTLSCSPISGHRSVSWYQQTPGQGLQFLFEYFSETQRNKGNFPGRFSGRQFSNSRSEMNVSTLELGDSALYLCASSLGWGLGETQYFGPGTRLLVL.

The chain uses TRBV30 and TRBJ1-1; weak D call: TRBD1 (6 bases). Looked up from germline, CDR1 is GTSNPN and CDR2 is SVGIG (reference sequence). The CDR3 extends over 12 amino acids. The CDR3 here is CARHRVGTEAFF. CDR3 coding DNA: TGTGCTCGTCACAGGGTAGGGACTGAAGCTTTCTTT.

This clone was observed a few times. J is TRBJ1-3 and V is TRBV18, with 7 bases identical to TRBD1. The junction had 7 bases not matched to a gene; V was cut back by 4 bases and J by 1 base. This CDR3 is 16 amino acids long. The germline CDR1 and CDR2 sequences are KGHSH and LQKENI. The CDR3 protein is CASSQGQLKSGNTIYF. The CDR3 DNA reads TGTGCCAGCTCACAGGGACAGCTGAAATCTGGAAACACCATATATTTT. Complete variable domain (other parts from reference TRBV18 and TRBJ1-3): NAGVMQNPRHLVRRRGQEARLRCSPMKGHSHVYWYRQLPEEGLKFMVYLQKENIIDESGMPKERFSAEFPKEGPSILRIQQVVRGDSAAYFCASSQGQLKSGNTIYFGEGSWLTVV.

This clone was recorded a few times. The V call is TRBV2, the J call TRBJ2-2; 11 positions match TRBD1. Germline V gene lookup returns CDR1 SNHLY and CDR2 FYNNEI. V lost 3 bases, J lost 2 bases, and 5 bases stayed unmatched. The CDR3 consists of 17 residues. The CDR3 DNA is TGTGCCAGCAGTGAGGACAGGGGGCTTATTAACACCGGGGAGCTGTTTTTT. Translating gives CASSEDRGLINTGELFF. Full variable domain (missing parts from reference TRBV2 and TRBJ2-2): EPEVTQTPSHQVTQMGQEVILRCVPISNHLYFYWYRQILGQKVEFLVSFYNNEISEKSEIFDDQFSVERPDGSNFTLKIRSTKLEDSAMYFCASSEDRGLINTGELFFGEGSRLTVL.

This sequence joins TRBV6-6 and TRBJ1-6, with D maybe TRBD1 (6 bases). The CDR3 spans 15 residues. V shed 3 bases and J shed 4 bases, with 10 bases lying between them. Germline V gives CDR1 MNHNY, CDR2 SVGAGI (reference sequence). The CDR3 DNA reads as TGTGCCAGCAGTTATGGACAGCCTTATAATTCACCCCTCCACTTT. The encoded protein is CASSYGQPYNSPLHF.

V and J are TRBV19 and TRBJ2-7; perhaps TRBD2 as D (6 bases). The CDR3 contains 14 residues. V dropped 5 bases and J dropped 9 bases, with 20 bases sitting between them. The germline V gene encodes CDR1 LNHDA and CDR2 SQIVND (reference sequence). This CDR3 reads CASSPGTGDLGQYF. The CDR3, as DNA: TGTGCCAGTAGTCCCGGGACGGGGGATTTGGGGCAGTACTTC. The complete variable domain, with remaining parts taken from reference TRBV19 and TRBJ2-7, reads DGGITQSPKYLFRKEGQNVTLSCEQNLNHDAMYWYRQDPGQGLRLIYYSQIVNDFQKGDIAEGYSVSREKKESFPLTVTSAQKNPTAFYLCASSPGTGDLGQYFGPGTRLTVT.

In the case of this clone: Because the CDR3 is missing its conserved closing phenylalanine or tryptophan, this is likely a read error. It is unclear where the CDR3 begins or ends on the DNA, so no DNA is shown, and the CDR3 is as TCRdb lists it. The chain employs TRBV6-6 and TRBJ1-2; the D call TRBD1 from the table was never checked on the DNA. The CDR3 is 11 amino acids long, termini counted. Germline V gene sequence: CDR1 MNHNY, CDR2 SVGAGI (reference sequence). The CDR3 sequence is CASSVTGTFFS.

The rearrangement joins TRBV9 to TRBJ2-3; 10 bases align to TRBD2. Per germline, CDR1 SGDLS and CDR2 YYNGEE. This CDR3 has 16 amino acids. V lost 3 bases and J lost 2; bases outside the gene matches: 6. The CDR3 reads CASSGGLAATTDTQYF. Written as DNA, the CDR3 is TGTGCCAGCAGCGGAGGACTAGCGGCGACCACAGATACGCAGTATTTT.

This CDR3 reads CASSLDPGNTGELFF. CDR3 nucleotides: TGTGCCAGCAGCTTGGATCCAGGAAACACCGGGGAGCTGTTTTTT. V is TRBV5-5 and J is TRBJ2-2; D gene uncertain. CDR1 is SGHKS and CDR2 is YYEKEE in the germline V gene (reference sequence). The CDR3 is 15 residues long. Between the trimmed V and J ends, which lost 0 bases and 2 bases, there was a span of 8 bases.

V is TRBV12-3 or TRBV12-4 and J is TRBJ1-1; TRBD1 matches at 7 bases. The junction had 1 base not matched to a gene; V was cut back by 5 bases and J by 4 bases. The CDR3 covers 12 residues. This CDR3 is CASSRQGTEAFF. As DNA, the CDR3 is TGTGCCAGCAGTCGACAGGGCACTGAAGCTTTCTTT.

DNA for the CDR3: TGTGCCAGCAGTATTACAGGGGGCAATCAGCCCCAGCATTTT. Its protein is CASSITGGNQPQHF. The genes are TRBV6-6 and TRBJ1-5; 7 bases map to TRBD1. The CDR3 contains 14 residues. Trimming at V came to 5 bases and at J to 2 bases, leaving 3 bases not matched to a gene. CDR1 and CDR2 (germline): MNHNY, SVGAGI (reference sequence).

The J gene is TRBJ2-6, the V gene TRBV3-1 (or the pseudogene TRBV3-2); TRBD1 aligns across 8 bases. From germline, CDR1 is LGHDT and CDR2 YNNKEL (reference sequence). The length of the CDR3 is 16 residues. V lost 11 bases and J lost 1; bases outside the gene matches: 10. The DNA for the CDR3 is TGTGCCTCCGGCCGGGACAGGAAGTCTGGGGCCAACGTCCTGACTTTC. Its protein product is CASGRDRKSGANVLTF.